Listed below are T cell receptor beta chains from one sample, sequenced in a study of technical replicates of blood from a handful of donors. The protocol was immunoSEQ multiplex PCR, while the TCRdb copy is restricted to in-frame clones and leaves out a portion. Among around 80,000 clones, about nine tenths were seen once, and the ten largest hold roughly 0.38%. Sequencing input: T cells isolated from PBMCs. The receptor set was obtained from a human donor in good health. CDR3s include the opening cysteine and the closing phenylalanine or tryptophan. A D gene is named only where the DNA matches it firmly. Clone size is not always given. Where it is, it says once, few, many or a class for expanded clones.

size: -
V: TRBV5-1
J: TRBJ2-5
D: -
CDR3: CASSFKETQYF
DNA: TGCGCCAGCAGCTTTAAAGAGACCCAGTACTTC

size: -
V: TRBV4-1
J: TRBJ2-7
D: -
CDR3: CASSQAVFDEQYF
DNA: TGCGCCAGCAGCCAAGCTGTGTTCGACGAGCAGTACTTC

size: -
V: TRBV28
J: TRBJ1-5
D: TRBD1
CDR3: CASSLPDRVPNQPQHF
DNA: TGTGCCAGCAGTTTGCCGGACAGGGTCCCCAATCAGCCCCAGCATTTT

size: once
V: TRBV11-2
J: TRBJ2-3
D: -
CDR3: CASSPAFPSDTQYF
DNA: TGTGCCAGCAGCCCAGCGTTCCCTTCAGATACGCAGTATTTT

size: -
V: TRBV21-1
J: TRBJ2-7
D: -
CDR3: CASRQGLRGSGRVFVSYEQYF
DNA: TGTGCCAGCAGACAAGGATTGCGTGGAAGCGGGAGGGTTTTCGTTTCCTACGAGCAGTACTTC

size: once
V: TRBV2
J: TRBJ1-2
D: -
CDR3: CASSEQGSGYTF
DNA: TGTGCCAGCAGTGAACAGGGATCTGGCTACACCTTC

size: once
V: TRBV2
J: TRBJ2-5
D: -
CDR3: CASSGEFETQYF
DNA: TGTGCCAGCAGTGGGGAGTTTGAGACCCAGTACTTC

size: -
V: TRBV27
J: TRBJ2-3
D: -
CDR3: CASSLGASDTQYF
DNA: TGTGCCAGCAGTTTAGGTGCGTCAGATACGCAGTATTTT

size: -
V: TRBV23-1
J: TRBJ1-5
D: TRBD1
CDR3: CASSQPTGDYQPQHF
DNA: TGCGCCAGCAGTCAGCCGACAGGGGATTATCAGCCCCAGCATTTT

size: -
V: TRBV19
J: TRBJ1-2
D: -
CDR3: CASSTPTWAGSGYTF
DNA: TGTGCCAGTTCCACTCCAACCTGGGCAGGGTCTGGCTACACCTTC

size: -
V: TRBV5-4
J: TRBJ1-1
D: -
CDR3: CASSYAGGQNTEAFF
DNA: TGTGCCAGCAGCTACGCGGGAGGTCAGAACACTGAAGCTTTCTTT

size: -
V: TRBV11-3
J: TRBJ2-3
D: TRBD2
CDR3: CASSLALVIAGDPDTQYF
DNA: TGTGCCAGCAGCTTAGCCTTAGTAATAGCGGGAGATCCAGATACGCAGTATTTT

size: -
V: TRBV5-1
J: TRBJ1-3
D: -
CDR3: CASSLVGLGTGNTIYF
DNA: TGCGCCAGCAGCTTGGTGGGCCTCGGTACTGGAAACACCATATATTTT

size: -
V: TRBV19
J: TRBJ1-5
D: -
CDR3: CASSILPMTLADQPQHF
DNA: TGTGCCAGTAGTATTTTGCCCATGACTCTTGCGGATCAGCCCCAGCATTTT

size: -
V: TRBV15
J: TRBJ2-1
D: -
CDR3: CATSTTYNEQFF
DNA: TGTGCCACCAGCACCACCTACAATGAGCAGTTCTTC

size: -
V: TRBV12-5
J: TRBJ2-4
D: TRBD1
CDR3: CASGLNLGQGKNIQYF
DNA: TGTGCTAGTGGTTTGAACCTGGGACAGGGGAAAAACATTCAGTACTTC

size: -
V: TRBV27
J: TRBJ2-5
D: TRBD1
CDR3: CASSGQGSRETQYF
DNA: TGTGCCAGCAGTGGACAGGGGTCCCGAGAGACCCAGTACTTC